This T cell receptor beta chain was recorded in a study of blood T cell repertoires in COVID-19. Study context: From T cells, B-cell-depleted T cells, or PBMCs came the material, which was cDNA or gDNA.

This clone has only one observation. Sequencing used immunoSEQ multiplex PCR; TCRdb keeps in-frame clones, though not all of them. The sample gives about 480,000 clones, approximately 91% of which show up once; about 8.2% is in the top ten. Trimming removed 2 bases at V and 7 bases at J, with 11 bases between. Germline lookup yields CDR1 MNHNS and CDR2 SASEGT. CDR3 length: 13 amino acids. The TCR originated in a woman in her forties or fifties with COVID-19, enrolled during active disease. Sequencing was performed on peripheral blood. This sequence joins TRBV6-1 and TRBJ1-2, with TRBD1 as a possible D gene (5 bases). CDR3 sequence reads: CASSETGHAGYTF. CDR3 bases: TGTGCCAGCAGTGAAACAGGACACGCTGGCTACACCTTC.